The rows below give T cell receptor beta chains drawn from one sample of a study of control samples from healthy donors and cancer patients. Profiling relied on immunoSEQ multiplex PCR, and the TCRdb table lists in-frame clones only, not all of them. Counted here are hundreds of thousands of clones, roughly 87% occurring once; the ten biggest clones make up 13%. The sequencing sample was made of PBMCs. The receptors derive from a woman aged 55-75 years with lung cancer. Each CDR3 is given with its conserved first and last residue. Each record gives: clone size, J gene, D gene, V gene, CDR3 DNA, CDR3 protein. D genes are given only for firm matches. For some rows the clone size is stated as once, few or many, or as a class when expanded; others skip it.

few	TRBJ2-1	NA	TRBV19	TGTGCCAGTAGTATAGGAAGGGACTACAATGAGCAGTTCTTC	CASSIGRDYNEQFF
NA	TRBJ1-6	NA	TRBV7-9	TGTGCCAGCAGCCTGGGGGCAGTGCGGACCCCTAATTCACCCCTCCACTTT	CASSLGAVRTPNSPLHF
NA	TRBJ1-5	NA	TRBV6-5	TGTGCCAGCGATTATAGCAATCAGCCCCAGCATTTT	CASDYSNQPQHF
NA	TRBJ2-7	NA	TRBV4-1	TGCGCCAGCAGCCCTAGCCAGACGGTATCCTACGAGCAGTACTTC	CASSPSQTVSYEQYF
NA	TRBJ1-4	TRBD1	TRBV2	TGTGCCAGCAGTGACTTCGAGGGGGCGCGGGAAAAACTGTTTTTT	CASSDFEGAREKLFF
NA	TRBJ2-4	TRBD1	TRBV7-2	TGTGCCAGCAGCTTATCGACAGGGGTGGACATTCAGTACTTC	CASSLSTGVDIQYF
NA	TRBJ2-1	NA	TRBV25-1	TGTGCCAGCACCCGGGACCCGGATTACAATGAGCAGTTCTTC	CASTRDPDYNEQFF
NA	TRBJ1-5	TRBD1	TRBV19	TGTGCCAGTAGTATAGAAGGGACAGGGGTCCAGCCCCAGCATTTT	CASSIEGTGVQPQHF
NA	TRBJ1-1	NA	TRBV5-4	TGTGCCAGCAGCCCCGACTACCTCATGAACACTGAAGCTTTCTTT	CASSPDYLMNTEAFF
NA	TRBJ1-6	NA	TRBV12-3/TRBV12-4	TGTGCCAGCAGTTTAGCCCTGAAATCACCCCTCCACTTT	CASSLALKSPLHF
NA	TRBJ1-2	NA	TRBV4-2	TGTGCCAGCAGCCAAGATCGAAGCAGGCAGGATGGCTACACCTTC	CASSQDRSRQDGYTF
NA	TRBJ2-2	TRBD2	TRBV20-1	TGCAGTGCTAGTCGGACTAGCGGGAGAAACACCGGGGAGCTGTTTTTT	CSASRTSGRNTGELFF
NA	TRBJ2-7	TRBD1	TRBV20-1	TGCAGTGCTAGTGGGGACAGAGACTACGAGCAGTACTTC	CSASGDRDYEQYF
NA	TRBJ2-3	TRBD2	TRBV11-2	TGTGCCAGCAGCTTCCCGTGGACTAGCGGGGGTGGAACGCAGTATTTT	CASSFPWTSGGGTQYF
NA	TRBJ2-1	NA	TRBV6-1	TGTGCCAGCAGTGAAGCGCCAGCCCTAGGGAATGAGCAGTTCTTC	CASSEAPALGNEQFF
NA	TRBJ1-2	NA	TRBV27	TGTGCCAGCACCTCGGGGGGGACTAACTATGGCTACACCTTC	CASTSGGTNYGYTF
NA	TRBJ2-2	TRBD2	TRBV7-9	TGTGCCAGCAGCCCTCGGACTAGCGGGAGGACGAACACCGGGGAGCTGTTTTTT	CASSPRTSGRTNTGELFF
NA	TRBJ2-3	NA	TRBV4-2	TGTGCCAGCAGCCCTCACGAGAGCGGCCTTAGCACAGATACGCAGTATTTT	CASSPHESGLSTDTQYF
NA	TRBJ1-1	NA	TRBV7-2	TGTGCCAGCAGCTCTCAAGCGGGGGCCCCTGAAGCTTTCTTT	CASSSQAGAPEAFF
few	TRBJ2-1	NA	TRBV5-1	TGCGCCAGCAGCCTTGAAAGCTCCTACAATGAGCAGTTCTTC	CASSLESSYNEQFF
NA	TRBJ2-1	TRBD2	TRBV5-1	TGCGCCAGTCAGGTATGGGCTAGCGGGACGAATGAGCAGTTCTTC	CASQVWASGTNEQFF
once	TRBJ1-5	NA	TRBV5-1	TGCGCCAGCAGCTTGACAGGATATAGCAATCAGCCCCAGCATTTT	CASSLTGYSNQPQHF
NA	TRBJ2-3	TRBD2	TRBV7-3	TGTGCCAGCAGGCCACCGGGACTAGCGGCAGATACGCAGTATTTT	CASRPPGLAADTQYF
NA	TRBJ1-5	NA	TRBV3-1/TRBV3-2	TGTGCCAGCAGCCCAGCGGGGGCAAGCAATCAGCCCCAGCATTTT	CASSPAGASNQPQHF
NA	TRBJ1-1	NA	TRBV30	TGTGCCTGGAATTCAGGGGCGAACACTGAAGCTTTCTTT	CAWNSGANTEAFF
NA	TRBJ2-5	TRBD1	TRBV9	TGTGCCAGCAGCGATGGACAGGGTCCGGAGACCCAGTACTTC	CASSDGQGPETQYF
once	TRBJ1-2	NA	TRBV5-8	TGTGCCAGCAGCTTATCAGGGACCTATGGCTACACCTTC	CASSLSGTYGYTF
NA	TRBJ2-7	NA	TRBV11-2	TGTGCCAGCAGCTTAGACGAGGATTACGAGCAGTACTTC	CASSLDEDYEQYF
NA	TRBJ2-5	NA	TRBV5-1	TGCGCCTCTCGAATGGGGCAAGAGACCCAGTACTTC	CASRMGQETQYF
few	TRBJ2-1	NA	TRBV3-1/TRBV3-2	TGTGCCAGCAGCCGTACTATGGTCGATGAGCAGTTCTTC	CASSRTMVDEQFF
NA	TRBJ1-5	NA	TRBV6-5	TGTGCCAGCAGACCGGACAGTTCCAATCAGCCCCAGCATTTT	CASRPDSSNQPQHF
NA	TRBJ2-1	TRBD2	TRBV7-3	TGTGCCAGCAGCGCATATAGCGGGGGGCCCTACAATGAGCAGTTCTTC	CASSAYSGGPYNEQFF
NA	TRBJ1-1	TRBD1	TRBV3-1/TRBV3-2	TGTGCCAGCAGCTTTGGGCAGGGGGGTACTGAAGCTTTCTTT	CASSFGQGGTEAFF
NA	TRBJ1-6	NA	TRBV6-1	TGTGCCAGCAGTGACAAGGCAGAGGCCCACTCACCCCTCCACTTT	CASSDKAEAHSPLHF
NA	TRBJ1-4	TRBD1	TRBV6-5	TGTGCCAGCAGTTACTTTACAGGGGATGAAAAACTGTTTTTT	CASSYFTGDEKLFF
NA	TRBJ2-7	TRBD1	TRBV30	TGTGCCTGGAGCTGGGACGCTCCGGGACAGGGGTACGAGCAGTACTTC	CAWSWDAPGQGYEQYF
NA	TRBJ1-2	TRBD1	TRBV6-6	TGTGCCAGCAGTGGACAGGGTCACTATGGCTACACCTTC	CASSGQGHYGYTF
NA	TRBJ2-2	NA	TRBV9	TGTGCCAGCAGCGTTCTCCCCGGGGAGCTGTTTTTT	CASSVLPGELFF
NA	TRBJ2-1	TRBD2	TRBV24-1	TGTGCCACCAGTGACCCCGGGACTAGTGACAATGAGCAGTTCTTC	CATSDPGTSDNEQFF
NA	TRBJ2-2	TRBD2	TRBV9	TGTGCCAGTGGGAGCCCGGGGGGGCCTGATTATTATACCGGGGAGCTGTTTTTT	CASGSPGGPDYYTGELFF
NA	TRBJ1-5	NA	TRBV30	TGTGCCTGGAGTGTACTTGGGGGATCTGGACAGCCCCAGCATTTT	CAWSVLGGSGQPQHF
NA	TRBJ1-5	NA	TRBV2	TGTGCCAGCAGCCGGGACTCCGGGGAACAGCCCCAGCATTTT	CASSRDSGEQPQHF
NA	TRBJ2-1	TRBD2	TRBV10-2	TGCGCCAGCAGTGGCGCGGGAGTGGCCAATGAGCAGTTCTTC	CASSGAGVANEQFF
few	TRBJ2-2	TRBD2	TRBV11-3	TGTGCCAGCAGCTCTTCGGGGGGGCCGAACACCGGGGAGCTGTTTTTT	CASSSSGGPNTGELFF
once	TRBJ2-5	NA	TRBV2	TGTGCCAGCAGGCTAGAGGTACAAGAGACCCAGTACTTC	CASRLEVQETQYF
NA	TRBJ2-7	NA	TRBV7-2	TGTGCCAGCAGCTTTGGGCAGGGGTGCGGGGAGCAGTACTTC	CASSFGQGCGEQYF
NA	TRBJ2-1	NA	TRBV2	TGTGCCAGCAGAGTTGAGACCGTCTACAATGAGCAGTTCTTC	CASRVETVYNEQFF
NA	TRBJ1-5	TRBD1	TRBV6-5	TGTGCCAGCAGTTCCTCAGGGGGAATGGGCAATCAGCCCCAGCATTTT	CASSSSGGMGNQPQHF
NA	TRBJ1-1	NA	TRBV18	TGTGCCAGCTGCCAGTCGGGGGGACGCACTGAAGCTTTCTTT	CASCQSGGRTEAFF
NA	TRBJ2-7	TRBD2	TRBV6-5	TGTGCCAGCTCGGTCCAGCGGGGGGCCTACGAGCAGTACTTC	CASSVQRGAYEQYF
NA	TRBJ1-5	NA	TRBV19	TGTGCCAGTAGTAAGCCTACAGAGATTTATAGCAATCAGCCCCAGCATTTT	CASSKPTEIYSNQPQHF
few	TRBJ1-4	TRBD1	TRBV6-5	TGTGCCAGCTCTACCAGGGGGCGTGATGAAAAACTGTTTTTT	CASSTRGRDEKLFF
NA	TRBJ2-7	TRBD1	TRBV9	TGTGCCAGCAGCATCCGGGACAGCTCCTACGAGCAGTACTTC	CASSIRDSSYEQYF